This T cell receptor beta chain emerged from a study of blood T cell dynamics during melanoma immunotherapy. Study details: Patients with metastatic melanoma got pembrolizumab or nivolumab-ipilimumab as first-line care. Notes on the study in general: Whether repertoire-driving clones were melanoma-specific could not be determined.

Time point in this sample: week 3, after first cycle of checkpoint inhibitor. One draw preceded checkpoint blockade; another followed its first cycle at week 3. The CDR3 is 14 residues long. Germline CDR1 is GTSNPN and CDR2 is SVGIG (reference sequence). Trimming took 4 bases from V and 0 from J, leaving 12 bases between them. A word on this clone: Its target is unknown.

A fixed DNA input of roughly 0.35 ug was used per bulk PBMC sample. Generated by immunoSEQ multiplex PCR, the TCRdb table keeps only in-frame clones and is missing some. The sample carries a few thousand clones, about four fifths recorded once. This TCR came from a human donor with melanoma. The sequencing used blood, collected from a patient treated with checkpoint blockade. This chain uses TRBV30 with TRBJ1-1; D unclear. The CDR3: CAWTPLSMNTEAFF. Here the CDR3 DNA reads TGTGCCTGGACGCCGCTAAGTATGAACACTGAAGCTTTCTTT.